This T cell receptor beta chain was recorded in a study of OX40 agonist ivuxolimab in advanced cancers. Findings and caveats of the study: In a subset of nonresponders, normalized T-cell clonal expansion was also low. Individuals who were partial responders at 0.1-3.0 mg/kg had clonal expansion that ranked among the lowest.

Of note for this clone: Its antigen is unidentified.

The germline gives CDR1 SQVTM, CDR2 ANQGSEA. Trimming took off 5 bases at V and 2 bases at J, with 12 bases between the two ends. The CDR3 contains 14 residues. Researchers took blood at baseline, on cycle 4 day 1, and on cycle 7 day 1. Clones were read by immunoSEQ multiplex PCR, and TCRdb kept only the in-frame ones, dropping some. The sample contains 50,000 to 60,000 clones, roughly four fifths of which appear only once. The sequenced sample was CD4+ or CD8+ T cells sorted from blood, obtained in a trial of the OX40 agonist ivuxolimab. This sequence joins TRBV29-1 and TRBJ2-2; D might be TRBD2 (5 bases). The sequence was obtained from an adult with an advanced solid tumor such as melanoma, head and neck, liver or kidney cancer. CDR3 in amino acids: CSVLGLTNTGELFF. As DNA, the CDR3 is TGCAGCGTTCTTGGACTTACAAACACCGGGGAGCTGTTTTTT.